This is a list of T cell receptor beta chains from one sample in a study of Ad26.COV2.S vaccination and SARS-CoV-2 variants. Profiling relied on immunoSEQ multiplex PCR, and the TCRdb table lists in-frame clones only, not all of them. The repertoire holds about 400,000 clones, about 88% seen once, with over 1.5% in the top ten. Sequenced material: peripheral blood, taken in a trial of Ad26.COV2.S vaccine versus placebo. All receptors come from a person between 18 and 60 years old who received the Ad26.COV2.S COVID-19 vaccine or a placebo. CDR3s include the opening cysteine and the closing phenylalanine or tryptophan. The order of the fields is clone size, V gene, J gene, D gene, CDR3 protein, CDR3 DNA. D genes are given only for firm matches. The size field is filled for only some rows; it gives once, few, many or a size class.

>NA|TRBV7-9|TRBJ2-5|NA
CASSLRSGNIPDF
TGTGCCAGCAGCTTACGGAGCGGCAATATACCCGACTTC
>NA|TRBV10-1|TRBJ2-3|NA
CASSDKGTDTQYF
TGCGCCAGCAGTGATAAGGGCACAGATACGCAGTATTTT
>NA|TRBV2|TRBJ2-3|TRBD2
CASSVASGGFSTDTQYF
TGTGCCAGCAGTGTTGCTAGCGGGGGGTTTAGCACAGATACGCAGTATTTT
>NA|TRBV4-3|TRBJ2-3|TRBD2
CASSQVGAGGDTQYF
TGCGCCAGCAGCCAAGTAGGGGCGGGAGGGGATACGCAGTATTTT
>NA|TRBV4-1|TRBJ1-5|NA
CASSQDQGPQHF
TGCGCCAGCAGCCAAGATCAAGGGCCCCAGCATTTT
>once|TRBV28|TRBJ2-7|NA
CASTRPSHSYEQYF
TGTGCCAGCACCCGGCCTTCCCATTCCTACGAGCAGTACTTC
>NA|TRBV2|TRBJ1-2|TRBD1
CASSRTGENYGYTF
TGTGCCAGCAGTCGGACAGGGGAAAACTATGGCTACACCTTC
>NA|TRBV7-2|TRBJ2-1|NA
CASSSGVRYNEQFF
TGTGCCAGCAGCTCCGGAGTCCGATACAATGAGCAGTTCTTC
>once|TRBV5-6|TRBJ2-2|TRBD2
CASSLGSGDTGELFF
TGTGCCAGCAGCTTGGGTAGCGGGGACACCGGGGAGCTGTTTTTT
>NA|TRBV4-1|TRBJ2-1|TRBD2
CASSQASGTYNEQFF
TGCGCCAGCAGCCAAGCTAGCGGGACCTACAATGAGCAGTTCTTC
>once|TRBV11-2|TRBJ1-4|TRBD1
CASSSGQGTEKLFF
TGTGCCAGCAGCTCAGGACAGGGAACTGAAAAACTGTTTTTT
>NA|TRBV28|TRBJ2-6|TRBD2
CASSRLAGGSGANVLTF
TGTGCCAGCAGCCGTCTAGCGGGAGGATCTGGGGCCAACGTCCTGACTTTC
>NA|TRBV5-1|TRBJ2-7|TRBD2
CASSLAGGASGSASYEQYF
TGCGCCAGCAGCTTGGCCGGGGGGGCTAGCGGGAGTGCCTCCTACGAGCAGTACTTC
>NA|TRBV5-6|TRBJ2-4|NA
CASSPAGILAKNIQYF
TGTGCCAGCAGCCCCGCAGGGATCCTAGCCAAAAACATTCAGTACTTC
>NA|TRBV5-6|TRBJ1-5|NA
CASSLSHQPQHF
TGTGCCAGCAGCTTGAGTCATCAGCCCCAGCATTTT
>NA|TRBV20-1|TRBJ1-2|NA
CSAHRGDGYTF
TGCAGTGCCCACCGGGGGGACGGCTACACCTTC
>once|TRBV27|TRBJ2-1|TRBD2
CASTFRVAGTSGRAGNEQFF
TGTGCCAGCACTTTTCGGGTCGCAGGGACTAGCGGGAGGGCGGGGAATGAGCAGTTCTTC
>NA|TRBV30|TRBJ1-6|NA
CAWQPERSSYNSPLHF
TGTGCCTGGCAGCCGGAAAGGAGCTCCTATAATTCACCCCTCCACTTT
>NA|TRBV5-1|TRBJ2-5|NA
CASSLGSAVQETQYF
TGCGCCAGCAGCTTGGGCTCGGCAGTCCAAGAGACCCAGTACTTC
>NA|TRBV6-6|TRBJ1-1|TRBD1
CASSWTGSTEAFF
TGTGCCAGCAGTTGGACAGGGAGCACTGAAGCTTTCTTT
>NA|TRBV7-8|TRBJ2-7|TRBD1
CASSSRDRGGEQYF
TGTGCCAGCAGCTCTAGAGACAGGGGGGGCGAGCAGTACTTC
>NA|TRBV7-9|TRBJ1-6|TRBD1
CASSLTGDSPLHF
TGTGCCAGCAGCTTAACAGGGGACTCACCCCTCCACTTT
>NA|TRBV21-1|TRBJ2-1|NA
CASSKGTETPYNEQFF
TGTGCCAGCAGCAAAGGAACAGAGACCCCCTACAATGAGCAGTTCTTC
>NA|TRBV21-1|TRBJ2-7|NA
CASSKDGTCHEQYF
TGTGCCAGCAGCAAAGATGGCACATGCCACGAGCAGTACTTC
>NA|TRBV5-1|TRBJ2-2|NA
CASSFWARKTGELFF
TGCGCCAGCAGCTTTTGGGCGAGGAAAACCGGGGAGCTGTTTTTT
>NA|TRBV6-5|TRBJ2-2|NA
CASSRWGDTGELFF
TGTGCCAGTTCGAGGTGGGGTGATACCGGGGAGCTGTTTTTT
>NA|TRBV28|TRBJ2-4|TRBD2
CASRSGRAGNIQYF
TGTGCCAGCAGGAGCGGGAGGGCCGGAAACATTCAGTACTTC
>NA|TRBV7-8|TRBJ1-6|NA
CASSLGAGSPLHF
TGTGCCAGCAGCTTAGGGGCGGGTTCACCCCTCCACTTT
>NA|TRBV5-1|TRBJ2-4|TRBD1
CASSQGQGLAKNIQYF
TGCGCCAGCAGTCAGGGACAGGGACTAGCCAAAAACATTCAGTACTTC
>NA|TRBV7-7|TRBJ1-4|NA
CASSFLRGWGEKLFF
TGTGCTAGCAGCTTTCTCAGGGGTTGGGGTGAAAAACTGTTTTTT
>NA|TRBV16|TRBJ1-3|NA
CASSRGASGNTIYF
TGTGCCAGCAGCCGTGGAGCGTCCGGAAACACCATATATTTT
>NA|TRBV27|TRBJ2-7|NA
CASSWGPALYEQYF
TGTGCCAGCAGTTGGGGGCCGGCGCTGTACGAGCAGTACTTC
>NA|TRBV5-6|TRBJ1-2|TRBD1
CASTQGTAFNYGYTF
TGTGCCAGCACGCAAGGGACAGCCTTTAACTATGGCTACACCTTC
>NA|TRBV10-2|TRBJ1-1|NA
CASSVEQGPTEAFF
TGCGCCAGCAGTGTCGAGCAGGGGCCCACTGAAGCTTTCTTT
>NA|TRBV28|TRBJ1-1|NA
CASSRRGINTEAFF
TGTGCCAGCAGTCGTCGGGGGATAAACACTGAAGCTTTCTTT
>NA|TRBV11-3|TRBJ2-5|TRBD2
CASSISGRTGETQYF
TGTGCCAGCAGCATTAGCGGGAGGACTGGGGAGACCCAGTACTTC
>NA|TRBV5-6|TRBJ2-7|TRBD2
CASSRKSGTSGTYEQYF
TGTGCCAGCAGCCGCAAGTCCGGGACTAGCGGGACCTACGAGCAGTACTTC
>NA|TRBV6-2/TRBV6-3|TRBJ1-3|NA
CASSYVGYPGNTIYF
TGTGCCAGCAGTTACGTCGGCTACCCTGGAAACACCATATATTTT
>NA|TRBV5-8|TRBJ1-6|TRBD1
CASSPGTAYNSPLHF
TGTGCCAGCAGCCCGGGGACAGCCTATAATTCACCCCTCCACTTT
>NA|TRBV5-6|TRBJ1-2|NA
CASSLLEQGPRYTF
TGTGCCAGCAGCTTGCTCGAACAGGGTCCGCGCTACACCTTC
>NA|TRBV2|TRBJ2-2|NA
CAFGAGNTGELFF
TGTGCCTTCGGGGCGGGAAACACCGGGGAGCTGTTTTTT
>NA|TRBV11-2|TRBJ2-1|NA
CASSPTAYNEQFF
TGTGCCAGCAGCCCGACTGCCTACAATGAGCAGTTCTTC
>NA|TRBV18|TRBJ2-1|NA
CASSPPGGEQFF
TGTGCCAGCTCACCACCGGGGGGAGAGCAGTTCTTC
>once|TRBV9|TRBJ2-3|TRBD2
CASSVGLVGTDTQYF
TGTGCCAGCAGCGTGGGACTAGTAGGCACAGATACGCAGTATTTT
>NA|TRBV15|TRBJ2-1|NA
CATKKGTYNEQFF
TGTGCCACCAAAAAGGGGACCTACAATGAGCAGTTCTTC
>NA|TRBV10-2|TRBJ2-2|TRBD1
CASTQTTGVNTGELFF
TGCGCCAGCACCCAAACGACAGGGGTGAACACCGGGGAGCTGTTTTTT
>NA|TRBV6-4|TRBJ1-6|NA
CASSEMTVNSPLHF
TGTGCCAGCAGTGAAATGACTGTTAATTCACCCCTCCACTTT